The clone carrying this T cell receptor beta chain was found a few times. The CDR3 loop spans 15 amino acids. V lost 6 bases and J lost 5; bases outside the gene matches: 7. Germline CDR1 is KGHSH and CDR2 is LQKENI. This sample was taken from a study of blood T cell repertoires in COVID-19. Clones were sequenced by immunoSEQ multiplex PCR, and TCRdb holds only the in-frame ones, with some missing. The sample has around 180,000 clones, about 86% seen once. This sequence joins TRBV18 and TRBJ2-1; TRBD2 matches at 10 bases. What was sequenced was peripheral blood. This TCR came from a woman in her 30s with active or convalescent COVID-19. The DNA for the CDR3 is TGTGCCAGCTCCCCTAGCGGGAGTTTCGACAATGAGCAGTTCTTC. This encodes CASSPSGSFDNEQFF.